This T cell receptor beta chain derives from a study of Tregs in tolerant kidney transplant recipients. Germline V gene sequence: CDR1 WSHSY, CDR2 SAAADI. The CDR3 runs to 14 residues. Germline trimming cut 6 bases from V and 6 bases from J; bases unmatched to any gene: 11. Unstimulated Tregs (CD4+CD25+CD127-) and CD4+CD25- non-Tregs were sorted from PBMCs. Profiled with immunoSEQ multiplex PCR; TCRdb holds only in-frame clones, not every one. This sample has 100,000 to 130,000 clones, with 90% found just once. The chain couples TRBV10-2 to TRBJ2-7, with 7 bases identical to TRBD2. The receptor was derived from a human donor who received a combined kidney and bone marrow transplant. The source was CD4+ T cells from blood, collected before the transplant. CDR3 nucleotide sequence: TGCGCCAGCAGACTACTAGCGTCAGTCTCCGAGCAGTACTTC. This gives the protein CASRLLASVSEQYF.